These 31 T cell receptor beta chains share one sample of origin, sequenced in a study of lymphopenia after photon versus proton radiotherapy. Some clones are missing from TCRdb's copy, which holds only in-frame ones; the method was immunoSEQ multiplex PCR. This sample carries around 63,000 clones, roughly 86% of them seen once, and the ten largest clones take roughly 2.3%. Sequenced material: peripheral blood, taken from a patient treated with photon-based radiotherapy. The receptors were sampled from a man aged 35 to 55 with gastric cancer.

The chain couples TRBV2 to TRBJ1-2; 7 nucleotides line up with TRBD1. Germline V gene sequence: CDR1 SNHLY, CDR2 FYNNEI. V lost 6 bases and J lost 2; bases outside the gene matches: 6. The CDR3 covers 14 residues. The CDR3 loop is CASSQGGPNYGYTF. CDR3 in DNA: TGTGCCAGCAGCCAGGGGGGCCCGAACTATGGCTACACCTTC.

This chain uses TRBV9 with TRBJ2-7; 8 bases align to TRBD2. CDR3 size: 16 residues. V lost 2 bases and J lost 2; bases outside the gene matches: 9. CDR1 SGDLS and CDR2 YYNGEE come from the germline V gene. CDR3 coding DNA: TGTGCCAGCAGCGTCTCGAGGCTAGCGGGCACCTACGAGCAGTACTTC. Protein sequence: CASSVSRLAGTYEQYF.

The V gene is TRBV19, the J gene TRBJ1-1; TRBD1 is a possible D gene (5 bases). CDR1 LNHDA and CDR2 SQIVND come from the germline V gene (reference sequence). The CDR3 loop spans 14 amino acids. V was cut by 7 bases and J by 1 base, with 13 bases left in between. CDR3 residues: CASTPGTSNTEAFF. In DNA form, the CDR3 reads TGTGCCAGTACTCCCGGGACTTCGAACACTGAAGCTTTCTTT. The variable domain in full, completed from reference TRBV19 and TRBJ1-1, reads DGGITQSPKYLFRKEGQNVTLSCEQNLNHDAMYWYRQDPGQGLRLIYYSQIVNDFQKGDIAEGYSVSREKKESFPLTVTSAQKNPTAFYLCASTPGTSNTEAFFGQGTRLTVV.

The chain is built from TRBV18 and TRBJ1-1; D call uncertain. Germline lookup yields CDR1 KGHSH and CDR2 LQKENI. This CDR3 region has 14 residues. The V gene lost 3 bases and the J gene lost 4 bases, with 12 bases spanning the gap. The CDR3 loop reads CASSPPGMGTEAFF. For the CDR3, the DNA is TGTGCCAGCTCACCCCCGGGGATGGGCACTGAAGCTTTCTTT.

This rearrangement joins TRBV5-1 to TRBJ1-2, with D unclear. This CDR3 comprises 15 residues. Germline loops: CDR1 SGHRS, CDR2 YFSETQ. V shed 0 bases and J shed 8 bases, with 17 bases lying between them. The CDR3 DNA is TGCGCCAGCAGCTTGGCCGCGGGAGGAGTGGGAGGCTACACCTTC. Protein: CASSLAAGGVGGYTF. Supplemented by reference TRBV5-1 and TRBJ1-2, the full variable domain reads KAGVTQTPRYLIKTRGQQVTLSCSPISGHRSVSWYQQTPGQGLQFLFEYFSETQRNKGNFPGRFSGRQFSNSRSEMNVSTLELGDSALYLCASSLAAGGVGGYTFGSGTRLTVV.

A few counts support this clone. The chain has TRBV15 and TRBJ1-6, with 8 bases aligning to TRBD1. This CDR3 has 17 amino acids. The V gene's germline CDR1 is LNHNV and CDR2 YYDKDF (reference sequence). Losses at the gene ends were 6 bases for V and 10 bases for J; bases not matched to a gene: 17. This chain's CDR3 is CATRPTGTGYLGSPLHF. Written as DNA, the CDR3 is TGTGCCACCAGACCGACCGGGACAGGATATCTCGGGTCACCCCTCCACTTT. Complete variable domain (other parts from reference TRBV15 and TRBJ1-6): DAMVIQNPRYQVTQFGKPVTLSCSQTLNHNVMYWYQQKSSQAPKLLFHYYDKDFNNEADTPDNFQSRRPNTSFCFLDIRSPGLGDTAMYLCATRPTGTGYLGSPLHFGNGTRLTVT.

This chain's CDR3 is CASSIDVSMNTEAFF. CDR3 in DNA: TGTGCCAGTAGTATAGACGTCAGCATGAACACTGAAGCTTTCTTT. The chain is built from TRBV19 and TRBJ1-1; D unresolved. Germline V gene sequence: CDR1 LNHDA, CDR2 SQIVND (reference sequence). Deletions cut 0 bases from V and 0 bases from J, with 8 bases between. The CDR3 is made up of 15 amino acids. The variable domain in full, completed from reference TRBV19 and TRBJ1-1, reads DGGITQSPKYLFRKEGQNVTLSCEQNLNHDAMYWYRQDPGQGLRLIYYSQIVNDFQKGDIAEGYSVSREKKESFPLTVTSAQKNPTAFYLCASSIDVSMNTEAFFGQGTRLTVV.

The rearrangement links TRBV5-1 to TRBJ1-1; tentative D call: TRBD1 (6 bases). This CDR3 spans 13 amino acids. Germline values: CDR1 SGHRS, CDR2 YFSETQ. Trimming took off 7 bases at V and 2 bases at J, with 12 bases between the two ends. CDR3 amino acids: CASSQGTNTEAFF. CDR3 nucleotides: TGCGCCAGCTCTCAGGGGACTAACACTGAAGCTTTCTTT.

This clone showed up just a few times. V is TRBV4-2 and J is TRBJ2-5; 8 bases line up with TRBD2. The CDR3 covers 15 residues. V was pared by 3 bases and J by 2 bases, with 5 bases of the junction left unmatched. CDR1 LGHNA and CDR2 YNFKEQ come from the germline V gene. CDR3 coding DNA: TGTGCCAGCAGCCAGAGTCGGGGGGGGCAAGAGACCCAGTACTTC. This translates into CASSQSRGGQETQYF.

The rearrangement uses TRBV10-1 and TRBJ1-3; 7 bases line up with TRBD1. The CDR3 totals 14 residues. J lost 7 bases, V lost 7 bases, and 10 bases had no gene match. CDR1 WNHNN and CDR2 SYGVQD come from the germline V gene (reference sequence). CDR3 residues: CASMTGRLWNTIYF. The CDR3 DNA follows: TGCGCCAGCATGACAGGGCGTCTTTGGAACACCATATATTTT.

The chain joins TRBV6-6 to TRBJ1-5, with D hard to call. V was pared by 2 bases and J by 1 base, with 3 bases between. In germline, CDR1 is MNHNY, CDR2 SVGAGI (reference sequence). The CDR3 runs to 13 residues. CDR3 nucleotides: TGTGCCAGCAGTTACGGCAGCAATCAGCCCCAGCATTTT. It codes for CASSYGSNQPQHF.

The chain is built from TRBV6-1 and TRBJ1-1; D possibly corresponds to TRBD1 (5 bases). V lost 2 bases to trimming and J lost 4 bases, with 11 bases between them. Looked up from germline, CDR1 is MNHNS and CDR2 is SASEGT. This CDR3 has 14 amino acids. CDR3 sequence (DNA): TGTGCCAGCAGTGAATGGGGGGTGGCCACTGAAGCTTTCTTT. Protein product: CASSEWGVATEAFF.

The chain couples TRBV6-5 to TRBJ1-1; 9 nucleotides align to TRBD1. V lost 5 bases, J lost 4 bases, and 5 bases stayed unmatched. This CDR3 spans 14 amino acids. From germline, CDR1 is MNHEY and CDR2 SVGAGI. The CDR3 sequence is CASSQTGGGTEAFF. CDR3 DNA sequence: TGTGCCAGCAGTCAGACAGGGGGGGGCACTGAAGCTTTCTTT.

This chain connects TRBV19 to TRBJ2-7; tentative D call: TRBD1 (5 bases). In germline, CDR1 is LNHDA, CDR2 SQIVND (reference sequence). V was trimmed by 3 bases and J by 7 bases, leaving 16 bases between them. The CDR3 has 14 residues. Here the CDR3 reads CASSIDTFKGEQYF. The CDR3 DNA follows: TGTGCCAGTAGTATCGACACTTTTAAGGGGGAGCAGTACTTC.

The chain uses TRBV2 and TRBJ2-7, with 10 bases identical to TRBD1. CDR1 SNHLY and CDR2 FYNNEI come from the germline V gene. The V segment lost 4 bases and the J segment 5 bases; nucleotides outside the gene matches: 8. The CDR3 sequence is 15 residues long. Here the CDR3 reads CASSAPGTGAHEQYF. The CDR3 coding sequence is TGTGCCAGCAGTGCCCCCGGGACAGGGGCCCACGAGCAGTACTTC.

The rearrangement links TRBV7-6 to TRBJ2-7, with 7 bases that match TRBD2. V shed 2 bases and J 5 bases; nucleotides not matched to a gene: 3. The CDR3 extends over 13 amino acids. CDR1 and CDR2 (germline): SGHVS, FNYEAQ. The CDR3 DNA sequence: TGTGCCAGCAGCTTACTTCGGGGGGACGAGCAGTACTTC. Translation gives CASSLLRGDEQYF.

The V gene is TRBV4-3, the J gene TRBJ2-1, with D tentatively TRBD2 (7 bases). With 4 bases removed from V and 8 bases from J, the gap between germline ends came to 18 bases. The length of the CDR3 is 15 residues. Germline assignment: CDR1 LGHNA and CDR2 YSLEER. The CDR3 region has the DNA TGCGCCAGCAGCCGGCGCACCCGGGGGGCGGATGAGCAGTTCTTC. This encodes CASSRRTRGADEQFF.

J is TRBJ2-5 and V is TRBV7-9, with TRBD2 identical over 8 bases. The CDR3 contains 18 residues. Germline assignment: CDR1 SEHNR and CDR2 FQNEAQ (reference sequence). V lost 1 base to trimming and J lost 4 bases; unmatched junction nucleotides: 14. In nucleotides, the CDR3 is TGTGCCAGCAGCTTAGGGACTTTGCGGGGGGTCCGGCCAGAGACCCAGTACTTC. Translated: CASSLGTLRGVRPETQYF. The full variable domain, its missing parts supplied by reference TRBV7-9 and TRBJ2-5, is DTGVSQNPRHKITKRGQNVTFRCDPISEHNRLYWYRQTLGQGPEFLTYFQNEAQLEKSRLLSDRFSAERPKGSFSTLEIQRTEQGDSAMYLCASSLGTLRGVRPETQYFGPGTRLLVL.

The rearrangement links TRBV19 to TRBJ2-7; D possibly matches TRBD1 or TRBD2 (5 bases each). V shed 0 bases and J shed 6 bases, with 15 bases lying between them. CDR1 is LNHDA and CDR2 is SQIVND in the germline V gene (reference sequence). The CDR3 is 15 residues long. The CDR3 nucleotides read TGTGCCAGTAGTATAGATATGGGACGAGCCGGCGAGCAGTACTTC. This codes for CASSIDMGRAGEQYF.

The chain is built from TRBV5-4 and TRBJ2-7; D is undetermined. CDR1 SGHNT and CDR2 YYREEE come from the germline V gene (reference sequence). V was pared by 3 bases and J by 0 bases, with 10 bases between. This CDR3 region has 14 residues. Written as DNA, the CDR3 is TGTGCCAGCAGCTCAACACTGAGCTCCTACGAGCAGTACTTC. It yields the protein CASSSTLSSYEQYF. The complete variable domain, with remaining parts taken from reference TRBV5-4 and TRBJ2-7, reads ETGVTQSPTHLIKTRGQQVTLRCSSQSGHNTVSWYQQALGQGPQFIFQYYREEENGRGNFPPRFSGLQFPNYSSELNVNALELDDSALYLCASSSTLSSYEQYFGPGTRLTVT.

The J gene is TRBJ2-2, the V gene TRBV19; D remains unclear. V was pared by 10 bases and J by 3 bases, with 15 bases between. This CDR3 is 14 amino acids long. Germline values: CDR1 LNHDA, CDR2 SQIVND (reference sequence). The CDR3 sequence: CATHSEKHTGELFF. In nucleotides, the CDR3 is TGTGCCACCCACTCAGAGAAGCACACCGGGGAGCTGTTTTTT.

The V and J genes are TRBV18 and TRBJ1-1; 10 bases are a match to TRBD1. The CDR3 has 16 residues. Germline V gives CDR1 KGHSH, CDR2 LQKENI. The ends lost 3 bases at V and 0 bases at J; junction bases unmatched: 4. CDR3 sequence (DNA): TGTGCCAGCTCACCCGGGACAGGGGCCCTGAACACTGAAGCTTTCTTT. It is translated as CASSPGTGALNTEAFF.

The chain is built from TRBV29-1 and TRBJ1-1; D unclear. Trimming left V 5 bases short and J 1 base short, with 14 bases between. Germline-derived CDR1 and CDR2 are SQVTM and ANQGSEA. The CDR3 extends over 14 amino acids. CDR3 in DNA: TGCAGCGTTCTTGCTGGGTTGGGGAACACTGAAGCTTTCTTT. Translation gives CSVLAGLGNTEAFF.

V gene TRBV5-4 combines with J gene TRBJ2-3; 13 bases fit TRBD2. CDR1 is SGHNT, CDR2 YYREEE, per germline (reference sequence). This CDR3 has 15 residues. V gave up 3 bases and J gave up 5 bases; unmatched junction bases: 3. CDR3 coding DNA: TGTGCCAGCAGCTCCGGGACTAGCGGGGTAGATACGCAGTATTTT. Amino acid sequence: CASSSGTSGVDTQYF.

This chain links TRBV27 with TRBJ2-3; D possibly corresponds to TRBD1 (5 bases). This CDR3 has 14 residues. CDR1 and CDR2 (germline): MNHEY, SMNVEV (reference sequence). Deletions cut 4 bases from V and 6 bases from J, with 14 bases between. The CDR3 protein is CASSSAVWGDTQYF. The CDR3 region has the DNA TGTGCCAGCAGTTCGGCGGTTTGGGGCGATACGCAGTATTTT.

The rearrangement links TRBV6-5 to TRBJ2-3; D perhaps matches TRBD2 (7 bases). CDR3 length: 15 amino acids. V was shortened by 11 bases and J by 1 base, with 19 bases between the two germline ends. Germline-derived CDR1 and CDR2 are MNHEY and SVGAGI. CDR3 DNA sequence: TGTGCCGTCAGTAGGGGGGGGGCCGGCACAGATACGCAGTATTTT. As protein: CAVSRGGAGTDTQYF.

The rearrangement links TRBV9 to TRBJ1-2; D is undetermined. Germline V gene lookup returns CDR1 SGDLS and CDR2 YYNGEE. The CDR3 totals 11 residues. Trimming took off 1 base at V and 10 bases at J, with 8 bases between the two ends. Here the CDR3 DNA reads TGTGCCAGCAGCGTATTGTGGTCCTACACCTTC. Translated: CASSVLWSYTF.

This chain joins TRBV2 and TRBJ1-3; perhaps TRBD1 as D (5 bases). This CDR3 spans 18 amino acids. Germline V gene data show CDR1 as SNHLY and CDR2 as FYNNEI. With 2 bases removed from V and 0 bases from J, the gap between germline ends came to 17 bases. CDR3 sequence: CASSERWGPHSSGNTIYF. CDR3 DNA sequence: TGTGCCAGCAGTGAAAGGTGGGGCCCCCATAGCTCTGGAAACACCATATATTTT. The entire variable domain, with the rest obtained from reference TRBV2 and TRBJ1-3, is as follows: EPEVTQTPSHQVTQMGQEVILRCVPISNHLYFYWYRQILGQKVEFLVSFYNNEISEKSEIFDDQFSVERPDGSNFTLKIRSTKLEDSAMYFCASSERWGPHSSGNTIYFGEGSWLTVV.

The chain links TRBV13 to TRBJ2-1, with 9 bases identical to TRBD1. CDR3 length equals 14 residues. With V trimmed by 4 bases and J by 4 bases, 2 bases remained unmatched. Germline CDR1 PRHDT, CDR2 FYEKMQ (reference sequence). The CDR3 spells CASSSGTGYNEQFF. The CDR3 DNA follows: TGTGCCAGCAGCTCCGGGACAGGGTACAATGAGCAGTTCTTC.

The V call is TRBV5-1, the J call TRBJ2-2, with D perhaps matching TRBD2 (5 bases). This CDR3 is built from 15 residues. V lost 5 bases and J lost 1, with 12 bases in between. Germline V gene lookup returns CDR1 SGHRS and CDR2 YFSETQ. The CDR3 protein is CASRPPGVNTGELFF. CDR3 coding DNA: TGCGCCAGCAGGCCCCCCGGGGTGAACACCGGGGAGCTGTTTTTT. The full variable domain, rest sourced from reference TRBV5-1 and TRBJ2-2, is KAGVTQTPRYLIKTRGQQVTLSCSPISGHRSVSWYQQTPGQGLQFLFEYFSETQRNKGNFPGRFSGRQFSNSRSEMNVSTLELGDSALYLCASRPPGVNTGELFFGEGSRLTVL.

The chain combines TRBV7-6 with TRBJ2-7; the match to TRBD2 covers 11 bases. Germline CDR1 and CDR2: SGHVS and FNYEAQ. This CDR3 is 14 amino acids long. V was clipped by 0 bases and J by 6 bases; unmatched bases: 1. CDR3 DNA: TGTGCCAGCAGCTTAGCGGGACTAGCGGCCGAGCAGTACTTC. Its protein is CASSLAGLAAEQYF.